These 22 T cell receptor beta chains were all obtained from the same sample, sequenced in a study of tumor-infiltrating lymphocytes in primary liver carcinoma (dated by TCRdb to 2017 to 2019). The data were produced on an Illumina HiSeq 2500. TCRbeta-specific cDNA was reverse-transcribed from 500 ng total RNA using a constant-region primer and ProtoScript II reverse transcriptase. The TCRbeta libraries were prepared through three rounds of nested multiplex PCR following a slightly modified ARM-PCR procedure. Multiplex TRBV1-TRBV30 forward primers and a Cbeta reverse primer were used in the first two PCR rounds, each of which was run for 10 to 11 cycles. Through fastp at Q25 and MiXCR, TCRdb rebuilt clones from the public reads, retaining in-frame beta chains. Rows merge per CDR3 protein into single entries with the most common DNA and genes. Across this sample there are approximately 320,000 distinct CDR3 sequences, with around three fifths seen only once. The ten most abundant clones make up 15% to 20% of the sample.

RNA from unsorted whole blood was extracted with TRIzol reagent, and germline DNA was obtained with the DNeasy Blood & Tissue kit. Input material: peripheral blood. The receptors shown here come from a woman under 40 with primary liver carcinoma and hepatitis B virus infection.

Only a few counts were recorded for this clonotype. The rearrangement joins TRBV30 to TRBJ1-2, with TRBD1 matching 7 bases. Germline CDR1 and CDR2: GTSNPN and SVGIG (reference sequence). V dropped 5 bases and J dropped 2; count of bases not matched to a gene: 11. This CDR3 is 15 amino acids long. This CDR3 reads CAWLKGRGTNYGYTF. In DNA form, the CDR3 reads TGTGCCTGGTTAAAAGGCAGGGGGACCAACTATGGCTACACCTTC.

The rearrangement links TRBV7-8 to TRBJ2-7; TRBD2 matches 10 bases. Germline trimming cut 2 bases from V and 7 bases from J; bases unmatched to any gene: 5. The CDR3 has 14 amino acids. Germline loops: CDR1 SGHVS, CDR2 FQNEAQ. CDR3 nucleotides: TGTGCCAGCAGCTTATTCAGCGGGAGGGGGGAGCAGTACTTC. Translating it yields CASSLFSGRGEQYF.

As to this clonotype: Germline is not matched at one junction end, which may reflect a read error. V gene TRBV5-4 combines with J gene TRBJ2-6, with D tentatively TRBD1 (5 bases). CDR3 length: 13 residues. Germline CDR1 and CDR2: SGHNT and YYREEE (reference sequence). For the CDR3, the DNA is TGTGCCAGCAGGACTGCTGGGGCCGACGTCCTGACTTTC. This encodes CASRTAGADVLTF.

This clonotype was recorded only once. The CDR3 here is CASSLFSHNYGYTF. CDR3 coding DNA: TGTGCCAGCAGTTTATTCTCTCATAACTATGGCTACACCTTC. This chain connects TRBV28 to TRBJ1-2, with unresolved D. Germline V lookup: CDR1 MDHEN, CDR2 SYDVKM. Deletions cut 1 base from V and 1 base from J, with 7 bases between. The length of the CDR3 is 14 residues.

This clonotype was seen ten or more times. The chain employs TRBV11-2 and TRBJ2-1; the D gene is possibly TRBD1 (6 bases). Looked up from germline, CDR1 is SGHAT and CDR2 is FQNNGV. This CDR3 contains 14 residues. V lost 6 bases, J lost 1 base, and 10 bases lay in between. CDR3 nucleotides: TGTGCCAGCAGAGCAGGGGATTCCTACAATGAGCAGTTCTTC. It codes for CASRAGDSYNEQFF.

On this clonotype: One base away lies a much larger clone, so this may be a sequencing read error. The rearrangement joins TRBV11-1 to TRBJ2-6, with D perhaps TRBD2 (5 bases). The CDR3 contains 15 residues. The germline V gene has CDR1 SGHAT and CDR2 FQDESV (reference sequence). CDR3 region: CASKQSGTGPNVLTF. CDR3 bases: TGTGCCAGTAAACAGAGCGGTACTGGGCCCAACGTCCTGACTTTC.

The table lists this clonotype with many counts. The chain carries TRBV10-2 and TRBJ1-5, with D possibly TRBD1 on 5 matching bases. The CDR3 runs 18 residues. Deletions cut 8 bases from V and 2 bases from J, with 25 bases between. Germline V gene sequence: CDR1 WSHSY, CDR2 SAAADI. The CDR3: CASYRGTAGWDGNQPQHF. CDR3 nucleotide sequence: TGCGCCAGCTATAGGGGCACGGCAGGGTGGGATGGCAATCAGCCCCAGCATTTT.

This clonotype has ten or more counts. This rearrangement joins TRBV11-3 to TRBJ2-1, with D possibly TRBD2 on 5 matching bases. The CDR3 loop spans 16 amino acids. Germline V gene sequence: CDR1 SGHNT, CDR2 YENEEA. V dropped 1 base and J dropped 0 bases, with 10 bases sitting between them. The CDR3 spells CASSLARGSSYNEQFF. For the CDR3, the DNA is TGTGCCAGCAGCTTAGCCCGTGGGAGCTCCTACAATGAGCAGTTCTTC.

Remarks on this clonotype: This clone may be a read error of a much larger clone one base away. The V call is TRBV7-9, the J call TRBJ1-4; a possible D gene is TRBD1 (5 bases). The CDR3 extends over 16 amino acids. Germline V CDR1 and CDR2: SEHNR, FQNEAQ (reference sequence). The CDR3 loop is CANSLKRGGFFEKLFF. CDR3 in DNA: TGTGCCAACAGCTTAAAAAGGGGCGGATTCTTCGAAAAACTGTTTTTT.

The rearrangement joins TRBV30 to TRBJ2-7; perhaps TRBD2 as D (6 bases). V lost 1 base and J 3 bases, leaving 10 bases between the germline ends. From germline, CDR1 is GTSNPN and CDR2 SVGIG (reference sequence). The CDR3 loop spans 13 amino acids. CDR3 region: CAWSGSGVYEQYF. The CDR3 DNA is TGTGCCTGGAGTGGGTCGGGAGTCTACGAGCAGTACTTC.

This clonotype was counted many times. The gene calls are TRBV6-5 and TRBJ2-3; TRBD1 matches 7 bases. This CDR3 contains 15 residues. The germline V gene has CDR1 MNHEY and CDR2 SVGAGI. Trimming cost V 0 bases and J 3 bases; bases outside gene matches: 3. CDR3 nucleotides: TGTGCCAGCAGTTACTCGAGGACAGGAACAGATACGCAGTATTTT. Amino acids: CASSYSRTGTDTQYF.

This clonotype was detected many times. The rearrangement uses TRBV29-1 and TRBJ2-2; D gene uncertain. The V end lost 5 bases, the J end lost 3 bases, and 10 bases lay between the germline ends. This CDR3 has 13 amino acids. Per the germline V gene, CDR1 is SQVTM and CDR2 is ANQGSEA. The CDR3 reads CSVHRKHTGELFF. The CDR3 DNA follows: TGCAGCGTTCACCGTAAACACACCGGGGAGCTGTTTTTT.

The chain joins TRBV7-9 to TRBJ1-1; TRBD1 might be the D (5 bases). The CDR3 runs 13 residues. Germline lookup yields CDR1 SEHNR and CDR2 FQNEAQ (reference sequence). This CDR3 reads CAGVMGVRIEAFF. Here the CDR3 DNA reads TGTGCAGGCGTGATGGGGGTTCGAATTGAAGCTTTCTTT.

In the case of this clonotype: Relative to the germline gene, one junction end is altered; a read error may explain this. The rearrangement links TRBV29-1 to TRBJ2-5, with 7 bases fitting TRBD1. CDR3 length equals 13 residues. CDR1 is SQVTM and CDR2 is ANQGSEA in the germline V gene. The CDR3 DNA reads as TGCGGCGTTGTAAAGGGGGCTGGAAAGACCCAGTACTTT. Encoded protein: CGVVKGAGKTQYF.

V is TRBV13 and J is TRBJ1-6; D remains ambiguous. CDR3 size: 12 residues. Between the trimmed V and J ends, which lost 5 bases and 4 bases, there was a span of 3 bases. CDR1 and CDR2 from the germline V gene are PRHDT and FYEKMQ (reference sequence). CDR3 amino acids: CASSLYNSPLHF. CDR3 nucleotide sequence: TGTGCCAGCAGCCTTTATAATTCACCCCTCCACTTT.

This clonotype was counted a few times. The chain combines TRBV4-3 with TRBJ2-3; 7 bases map to TRBD1. The V gene end was trimmed by 1 base and the J gene end by 2 bases; junction bases not matched to a gene: 9. Germline V gene data show CDR1 as LGHNA and CDR2 as YSLEER. This CDR3 spans 17 amino acids. This chain's CDR3 is CASSQGYGTELTDTQYF. The CDR3 DNA sequence: TGCGCCAGCAGCCAAGGCTACGGGACAGAACTCACAGATACGCAGTATTTT.

This chain links TRBV4-1 with TRBJ2-7; D gene ambiguous. The V gene lost 3 bases and the J gene lost 0 bases, with 12 bases spanning the gap. From germline, CDR1 is MGHRA and CDR2 YSYEKL. The CDR3 length is 15 residues. The CDR3 DNA reads TGCGCCAGCAGCCAGAGTCGTGGCCACTCCTACGAGCAGTACTTC. Translation: CASSQSRGHSYEQYF.

This clonotype has just one count. The chain carries TRBV11-2 and TRBJ2-7, with D perhaps matching TRBD2 (5 bases). The CDR3 is made up of 14 amino acids. The germline V gene encodes CDR1 SGHAT and CDR2 FQNNGV. V was cut by 2 bases and J by 4 bases, with 12 bases left in between. The CDR3 DNA reads as TGTGCCAGCAGCTTAATGTTAGCGAGGTACGAGCAGTACTTC. Its protein is CASSLMLARYEQYF.

Comments on this clonotype: A much larger clone sits a single nucleotide away, making a read error possible. The CDR3 region has the DNA TGTGCCAGCAGCTCACAAAGCCGTGGGTCTGCGGATTCACCCCTCCACTTT. Residues: CASSSQSRGSADSPLHF. The rearrangement uses TRBV5-4 and TRBJ1-6; D gene uncertain. Between the trimmed V and J ends, which lost 3 bases and 8 bases, there was a span of 21 bases. Germline lookup yields CDR1 SGHNT and CDR2 YYREEE (reference sequence). CDR3 length equals 17 residues. The variable domain in full, completed from reference TRBV5-4 and TRBJ1-6, reads ETGVTQSPTHLIKTRGQQVTLRCSSQSGHNTVSWYQQALGQGPQFIFQYYREEENGRGNFPPRFSGLQFPNYSSELNVNALELDDSALYLCASSSQSRGSADSPLHFGNGTRLTVT.

In its sample, this clonotype was seen a few times. In DNA form, the CDR3 reads TGTGCCAGCAGCTCACGGGAGCTCAATGAGCAGTTCTTC. This encodes CASSSRELNEQFF. The J gene is TRBJ2-1, the V gene TRBV13, with D possibly TRBD2 on 6 matching bases. The CDR3 runs to 13 residues. V shed 4 bases and J shed 6 bases, with 10 bases lying between them. CDR1 and CDR2 (germline): PRHDT, FYEKMQ (reference sequence).

In the case of this clonotype: The junction does not match germline at one end; this may be a read error. The chain is built from TRBV6-1 and TRBJ2-7, with D uncertain. This CDR3 has 14 amino acids. Germline values: CDR1 MNHNS, CDR2 SASEGT. CDR3 amino acids: CASSEGSPTYERYF. CDR3 DNA sequence: TGTGCCAGCAGTGAAGGGTCGCCCACTTACGAGCGGTACTTC.

This clonotype was counted many times. The rearrangement joins TRBV6-6 to TRBJ2-2; D gene ambiguous. V was shortened by 7 bases and J by 5 bases, with 11 bases between the two germline ends. The germline gives CDR1 MNHNY, CDR2 SVGAGI (reference sequence). The CDR3 contains 13 residues. The DNA for the CDR3 is TGTGCCAGCAATGTGGGTGGGACCGGGGAGCTGTTTTTT. Translation: CASNVGGTGELFF.